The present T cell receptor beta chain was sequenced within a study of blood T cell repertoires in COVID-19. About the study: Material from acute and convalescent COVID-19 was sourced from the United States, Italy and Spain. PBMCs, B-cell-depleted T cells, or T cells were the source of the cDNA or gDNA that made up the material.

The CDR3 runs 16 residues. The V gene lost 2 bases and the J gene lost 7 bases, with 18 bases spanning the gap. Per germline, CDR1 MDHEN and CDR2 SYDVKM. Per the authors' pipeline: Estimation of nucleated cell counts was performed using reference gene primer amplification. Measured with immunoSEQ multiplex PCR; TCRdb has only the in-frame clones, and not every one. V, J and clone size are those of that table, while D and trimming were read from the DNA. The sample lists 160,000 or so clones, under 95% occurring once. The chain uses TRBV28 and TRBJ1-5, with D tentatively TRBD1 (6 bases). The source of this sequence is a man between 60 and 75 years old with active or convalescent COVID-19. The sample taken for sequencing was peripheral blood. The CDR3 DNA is TGTGCCAGCAGTTTAATTGTGGGGGGGGCTCGGCAGCCCCAGCATTTT. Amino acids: CASSLIVGGARQPQHF.